This T cell receptor beta chain is from a study of blood T cell repertoires in COVID-19. Study-level information: The analysed material was cDNA or gDNA that came from T cells, B-cell-depleted T cells, or PBMCs.

Germline CDR1 SGHRS, CDR2 YFSETQ. Trimming left V 0 bases short and J 7 bases short, with 11 bases between. This CDR3 comprises 14 residues. The repertoire was sequenced with immunoSEQ multiplex PCR; TCRdb's copy has only in-frame clones and lacks some. The table includes more than 95,000 clones, around nine tenths detected once. This clone has just one count. Sequencing was performed on peripheral blood. This TCR was sampled from a man aged 50 or older with COVID-19, enrolled during active disease. The chain recombines TRBV5-1 with TRBJ2-1, with D possibly being TRBD1 (6 bases). In DNA, the CDR3 is TGCGCCAGCAGCTTGGAGGGACAATGGAATGAGCAGTTCTTC. Protein product: CASSLEGQWNEQFF.